The 18 T cell receptor beta chains below were found in one sample sequenced in a study of control samples from healthy donors and cancer patients. Produced via immunoSEQ multiplex PCR; TCRdb's table is partial and in-frame only. The sample contains 150,000 to 200,000 clones, 92% of which appear only once. Sequencing was carried out using blood. The source is a woman in her 30s in good health.

CDR3 residues: CASNWGGREELFF. DNA of the CDR3: TGTGCCAGCAACTGGGGTGGGAGGGAGGAGCTGTTTTTT. The chain is built from TRBV12-3 or TRBV12-4 and TRBJ2-2, with TRBD2 identical over 7 bases. CDR3 length equals 13 residues. V dropped 7 bases and J dropped 10; count of bases not matched to a gene: 9.

The J gene is TRBJ2-1, the V gene TRBV15, with 11 bases matching TRBD2. Germline CDR1 reads LNHNV; CDR2 reads YYDKDF (reference sequence). Trimming at V came to 5 bases and at J to 7 bases, leaving 4 bases not matched to a gene. This CDR3 comprises 14 residues. CDR3 sequence reads: CATSGLAGGNEQFF. Here the CDR3 DNA reads TGTGCCACCAGCGGGTTAGCGGGGGGGAATGAGCAGTTCTTC.

The V gene is TRBV27, the J gene TRBJ1-4; no clear D gene. V shed 9 bases and J shed 5 bases, with 7 bases lying between them. The V gene's germline CDR1 is MNHEY and CDR2 SMNVEV (reference sequence). The CDR3 totals 11 residues. CDR3 nucleotides: TGTGCCAGTAGGTGGAATGAAAAACTGTTTTTT. The encoded protein is CASRWNEKLFF.

The chain combines TRBV4-1 with TRBJ2-3, with 10 bases lining up with TRBD2. Trimming removed 1 base from V and 2 bases from J; junction bases left unmatched: 6. Germline V gene sequence: CDR1 MGHRA, CDR2 YSYEKL. The CDR3 contains 17 residues. The CDR3 sequence: CASSQGASGSTTDTQYF. The CDR3 nucleotides are TGCGCCAGCAGCCAAGGGGCTAGCGGGAGCACCACAGATACGCAGTATTTT.

The chain links TRBV11-2 to TRBJ2-1, with a weak D call TRBD2 (6 bases). Germline CDR1 SGHAT, CDR2 FQNNGV. CDR3 size: 16 residues. Trimming pared 1 base from V and 5 bases from J, leaving 15 bases between. CDR3 DNA: TGTGCCAGCAGCTTAGTGGCGGGGAGGATGCACAATGAGCAGTTCTTC. Its translation is CASSLVAGRMHNEQFF.

The chain has TRBV6-2 or TRBV6-3 and TRBJ2-3, with D possibly being TRBD2 (6 bases). V dropped 2 bases and J dropped 5 bases, with 11 bases sitting between them. Germline values: CDR1 MNHEY, CDR2 SVGEGT. The CDR3 runs to 14 residues. The CDR3 region is CASSYAGKGDTQYF. In DNA form, the CDR3 reads TGTGCCAGCAGTTACGCGGGAAAGGGAGATACGCAGTATTTT.

The chain links TRBV3-1 (or the pseudogene TRBV3-2) to TRBJ2-2; D is undetermined. The germline V gene has CDR1 LGHDT and CDR2 YNNKEL (reference sequence). Trimming left V 7 bases short and J 4 bases short, with 7 bases between. This CDR3 comprises 12 residues. The CDR3, as DNA: TGTGCCAGCAACTATGGCACCGGGGAGCTGTTTTTT. Translation gives CASNYGTGELFF.

J is TRBJ2-3 and V is TRBV12-3 or TRBV12-4; a possible D gene is TRBD2 (6 bases). The CDR3 extends over 13 amino acids. V lost 8 bases and J lost 4, with 13 bases in between. The CDR3 loop reads CASASSGADTQYF. In DNA, the CDR3 is TGTGCCAGCGCCTCTTCGGGGGCAGATACGCAGTATTTT.

This clone appeared once. The chain recombines TRBV5-1 with TRBJ2-3, with TRBD2 matching 11 bases. Germline V gene sequence: CDR1 SGHRS, CDR2 YFSETQ. V shed 7 bases and J 0 bases; nucleotides not matched to a gene: 13. The CDR3 has 18 amino acids. The DNA for the CDR3 is TGCGCCAGCGACGGCAGACTAGCGGGAAGCTCTAGCACAGATACGCAGTATTTT. It is translated as CASDGRLAGSSSTDTQYF.

The CDR3 DNA sequence: TGCAGCGCTACCAGGGGCGGCTACACCTTC. This sequence encodes CSATRGGYTF. The V gene is TRBV29-1, the J gene TRBJ1-2, with a possible D match to TRBD1 (6 bases). The CDR3 is 10 amino acids. V was pared by 7 bases and J by 8 bases, with 11 bases between. Per the germline V gene, CDR1 is SQVTM and CDR2 is ANQGSEA.

As for this clone: Other nucleotide sequences from this sample produce the same CDR3. This rearrangement joins TRBV29-1 to TRBJ2-2; D might be TRBD1 or TRBD2, each matching 6 bases. The CDR3 runs 11 residues. Between the trimmed V and J ends, which lost 7 bases and 7 bases, there was a span of 10 bases. CDR1 is SQVTM, CDR2 ANQGSEA, per germline. CDR3 DNA sequence: TGCAGCGGTAGGGGGGTCGGGGAGCTGTTTTTT. Protein product: CSGRGVGELFF.

The chain is built from TRBV5-1 and TRBJ1-4; D may be TRBD1 (6 bases). V gave up 0 bases and J gave up 3 bases, with 9 bases separating them. This CDR3 spans 15 amino acids. Germline V lookup: CDR1 SGHRS, CDR2 YFSETQ. The CDR3 loop is CASSLEGGPNEKLFF. CDR3 in DNA: TGCGCCAGCAGCTTGGAGGGGGGACCTAATGAAAAACTGTTTTTT.

The chain uses TRBV10-2 and TRBJ1-5; no reliable D call. The CDR3 totals 15 residues. Trimming shortened V by 7 bases and J by 0 bases, and 13 bases separated the two germline ends. Germline V gene sequence: CDR1 WSHSY, CDR2 SAAADI. The CDR3 sequence is CASTLSSNSNQPQHF. CDR3 bases: TGCGCCAGCACTTTGTCGAGCAATAGCAATCAGCCCCAGCATTTT.

The J gene is TRBJ1-2, the V gene TRBV27; D uncertain. The CDR3 has 14 residues. Germline-derived CDR1 and CDR2 are MNHEY and SMNVEV (reference sequence). Trimming shortened V by 0 bases and J by 3 bases, and 8 bases separated the two germline ends. In DNA form, the CDR3 reads TGTGCCAGCAGTTTATCGGCCCCCCACTATGGCTACACCTTC. This codes for CASSLSAPHYGYTF.

This chain uses TRBV19 with TRBJ1-6; perhaps TRBD1 as D (6 bases). Germline CDR1 and CDR2: LNHDA and SQIVND (reference sequence). V was pared by 6 bases and J by 7 bases, with 13 bases between. CDR3 length: 14 amino acids. The CDR3 nucleotides are TGTGCCAGTAGCCTGCAGGGGTGGAATTCACCCCTCCACTTT. This translates into CASSLQGWNSPLHF.

The chain is built from TRBV6-1 and TRBJ1-6; 9 nucleotides agree with TRBD1. Germline CDR1 reads MNHNS; CDR2 reads SASEGT. V trimming: 4 bases; J trimming: 2 bases; junction bases outside the gene matches: 3. This CDR3 is 16 amino acids long. The CDR3 here is CASSAGTGTYNSPLHF. CDR3 DNA sequence: TGTGCCAGCAGTGCCGGGACAGGGACCTATAATTCACCCCTCCACTTT.

V and J are TRBV29-1 and TRBJ1-1; no clear D gene. Germline CDR1 is SQVTM and CDR2 is ANQGSEA. CDR3 length equals 12 residues. V was trimmed by 4 bases and J by 2 bases, leaving 8 bases between them. CDR3: CSVVGFNTEAFF. The CDR3 bases are TGCAGCGTTGTTGGATTTAACACTGAAGCTTTCTTT.

The chain joins TRBV3-1 (or the pseudogene TRBV3-2) to TRBJ2-6; D unclear. The V gene's germline CDR1 is LGHDT and CDR2 YNNKEL (reference sequence). The germline V and J ends were trimmed by 3 bases and 0 bases, with 9 bases remaining between them. The CDR3 has 16 residues. CDR3 in amino acids: CASSQAVLSGANVLTF. CDR3 coding DNA: TGTGCCAGCAGCCAGGCCGTTCTCTCTGGGGCCAACGTCCTGACTTTC.